These 24 T cell receptor beta chains share one sample of origin, sequenced in a study of blood T cell repertoires in COVID-19. The method was immunoSEQ multiplex PCR; TCRdb's version includes in-frame clones alone and lacks a portion of them. This sample has about 190,000 clones; around three quarters occur once, and the top ten carry around a sixth. Sequencing used PBMCs or T cells enriched from blood (not recorded which). Receptors were obtained from a woman aged 45-65 years with acute COVID-19.

This chain joins TRBV28 and TRBJ2-3, with TRBD1 matching 7 bases. The CDR3 extends over 15 amino acids. With 2 bases clipped from V and 1 base from J, the junction kept 3 bases outside the gene matches. Germline CDR1 and CDR2: MDHEN and SYDVKM. This CDR3 reads CASSLHRGGTDTQYF. The CDR3 DNA is TGTGCCAGCAGTTTACACAGGGGCGGCACAGATACGCAGTATTTT.

The CDR3 DNA is TGTGCCAGCAGTTTACGGAGTGAAGCTTTCTTT. The encoded protein is CASSLRSEAFF. The chain couples TRBV28 to TRBJ1-1; D not resolved. Germline lookup yields CDR1 MDHEN and CDR2 SYDVKM. The CDR3 is 11 residues long. Trimming removed 2 bases from V and 7 bases from J, with 5 bases in between.

The V call is TRBV4-1, the J call TRBJ2-3, with a possible D match to TRBD2 (7 bases). There are 13 residues in the CDR3. Trimming removed 1 base from V and 13 bases from J, with 15 bases in between. CDR1 MGHRA and CDR2 YSYEKL come from the germline V gene. CDR3 DNA: TGCGCCAGCAGCCAAGCCTGGGGGGGGCGTGAGTATTTT. Residues: CASSQAWGGREYF.

The genes are TRBV30 and TRBJ1-6; 9 bases are shared with TRBD1. The CDR3 spans 15 residues. Germline loops: CDR1 GTSNPN, CDR2 SVGIG (reference sequence). V was pared by 3 bases and J by 6 bases, with 6 bases of the junction left unmatched. CDR3 region: CAWRWRTGANSPLHF. CDR3 bases: TGTGCCTGGAGGTGGCGGACAGGGGCTAATTCACCCCTCCACTTT.

The genes are TRBV6-4 and TRBJ1-1; 10 nucleotides line up with TRBD1. The CDR3 is 15 amino acids. Germline assignment: CDR1 MRHNA and CDR2 SNTAGT. The J segment lost 6 bases and the V segment lost 6 bases, leaving 10 bases of the junction unmatched. Here the CDR3 reads CASRPTGGDSSEAFF. In DNA, the CDR3 is TGTGCCAGCAGACCGACAGGGGGCGACTCATCTGAAGCTTTCTTT.

The gene calls are TRBV28 and TRBJ2-3, with TRBD1 identical over 8 bases. The V gene end was trimmed by 6 bases and the J gene end by 2 bases; junction bases not matched to a gene: 4. Germline CDR1 reads MDHEN; CDR2 reads SYDVKM. This CDR3 spans 14 amino acids. This CDR3 is CASRPGQATDTQYF. CDR3 nucleotides: TGTGCCAGCAGGCCGGGACAGGCCACAGATACGCAGTATTTT.

The gene calls are TRBV7-7 and TRBJ1-4; D gene unclear. Germline assignment: CDR1 SSHAT and CDR2 FNYEAQ (reference sequence). The germline V and J ends were trimmed by 1 base and 5 bases, with 5 bases remaining between them. The CDR3 consists of 13 residues. The CDR3 spells CASSLDTNEKLFF. As DNA, the CDR3 is TGTGCCAGCAGCTTAGACACCAATGAAAAACTGTTTTTT.

The CDR3 spells CASSWGRVDEAFF. The DNA for the CDR3 is TGTGCCAGCAGTTGGGGCAGGGTCGATGAAGCTTTCTTT. The chain uses TRBV6-5 and TRBJ1-1, with D maybe TRBD1 (5 bases). Germline V lookup: CDR1 MNHEY, CDR2 SVGAGI. The length of the CDR3 is 13 residues. Between the trimmed V and J ends, which lost 4 bases and 7 bases, there was a span of 13 bases.

The table lists this clone with a few counts. This sequence joins TRBV19 and TRBJ1-1; D possibly corresponds to TRBD1 (5 bases). The CDR3 extends over 13 amino acids. V was trimmed by 4 bases and J by 1 base, leaving 7 bases between them. Per the germline V gene, CDR1 is LNHDA and CDR2 is SQIVND (reference sequence). CDR3 in DNA: TGTGCCAGTAGTACTGGACAGAACACTGAAGCTTTCTTT. Translated, it gives CASSTGQNTEAFF.

V and J are TRBV27 and TRBJ1-5; 7 bases are a match to TRBD1. Trimming cost V 6 bases and J 6 bases; bases outside gene matches: 8. CDR1 and CDR2 (germline): MNHEY, SMNVEV (reference sequence). The CDR3 contains 14 residues. The CDR3 DNA reads as TGTGCCAGCAGGGGAACAGGGGAGACTCAGCCCCAGCATTTT. Translation gives CASRGTGETQPQHF.

The chain combines TRBV2 with TRBJ2-5, with TRBD2 as a possible D gene (5 bases). Germline lookup yields CDR1 SNHLY and CDR2 FYNNEI. The CDR3 length is 13 residues. V lost 7 bases, J lost 2 bases, and 11 bases lay in between. CDR3 loop: CASTWTLQETQYF. The CDR3, as DNA: TGTGCCAGCACCTGGACTTTACAAGAGACCCAGTACTTC.

This clone came up a few times. In DNA, the CDR3 is TGTGCCAGTAGGCCACAGGGTAGCGATGAAAAACTGTTTTTT. It is translated as CASRPQGSDEKLFF. The V gene is TRBV19, the J gene TRBJ1-4; tentative D call: TRBD1 (6 bases). Germline V gene data show CDR1 as LNHDA and CDR2 as SQIVND (reference sequence). Trimming took off 6 bases at V and 6 bases at J, with 14 bases between the two ends. The CDR3 loop spans 14 amino acids.

This chain connects TRBV7-8 to TRBJ1-4, with a possible D match to TRBD1 (5 bases). Looked up from germline, CDR1 is SGHVS and CDR2 is FQNEAQ. This CDR3 contains 16 residues. V lost 1 base, J lost 0 bases, and 9 bases lay in between. The CDR3 DNA is TGTGCCAGCAGCTTAGACAGGCCAGCAACTAATGAAAAACTGTTTTTT. This translates into CASSLDRPATNEKLFF.

This clone was recorded only once. The CDR3: CASSTATGVVTDTQYF. The CDR3 DNA sequence: TGTGCCAGTAGTACTGCGACAGGGGTGGTGACAGATACGCAGTATTTT. V is TRBV19 and J is TRBJ2-3, with 8 bases aligning to TRBD1. The V gene's germline CDR1 is LNHDA and CDR2 SQIVND (reference sequence). V was clipped by 4 bases and J by 3 bases; unmatched bases: 9. The CDR3 is made up of 16 amino acids.

This rearrangement joins TRBV19 to TRBJ2-5; 7 positions match TRBD1. Germline V lookup: CDR1 LNHDA, CDR2 SQIVND (reference sequence). This CDR3 is 18 amino acids long. V dropped 5 bases and J dropped 4; count of bases not matched to a gene: 19. Written as DNA, the CDR3 is TGTGCCAGTAGTTCAACGTGGGGAACAGGGGTGGGTAGAGAGACCCAGTACTTC. Its protein product is CASSSTWGTGVGRETQYF.

In DNA form, the CDR3 reads TGTGCCAGCAGTCCAACGGACAGGGAGGTGGCTCAAGCTTTCTTT. Translating gives CASSPTDREVAQAFF. This chain connects TRBV6-5 to TRBJ1-1; 8 bases are a match to TRBD1. The CDR3 extends over 15 amino acids. With 5 bases clipped from V and 9 bases from J, the junction kept 14 bases outside the gene matches. Germline loops: CDR1 MNHEY, CDR2 SVGAGI.

CDR3 DNA sequence: TGTGCCAGCACCCCCTCAGGGACCCAGTACTTC. Its translation: CASTPSGTQYF. The chain couples TRBV7-9 to TRBJ2-5; D gene ambiguous. The ends were cut back, 7 bases at V and 7 bases at J, with 10 bases in the middle. The CDR3 loop spans 11 amino acids. CDR1 is SEHNR, CDR2 FQNEAQ, per germline (reference sequence).

V is TRBV19 and J is TRBJ1-1; the match to TRBD1 covers 7 bases. Germline values: CDR1 LNHDA, CDR2 SQIVND (reference sequence). Trimming cost V 4 bases and J 11 bases; bases outside gene matches: 10. The CDR3 sequence is 13 residues long. CDR3 DNA sequence: TGTGCCAGTAGTAGTCACTTCCCCAGGGGGGCTTTCTTT. This translates into CASSSHFPRGAFF.

This clone has ten or more counts. The chain is built from TRBV6-2 or TRBV6-3 and TRBJ1-2; 7 nucleotides match TRBD1. Germline CDR1 and CDR2: MNHEY and SVGEGT. The V segment lost 2 bases and the J segment 4 bases; nucleotides outside the gene matches: 7. This CDR3 has 15 residues. Here the CDR3 reads CASSYRQGGVYGYTF. The CDR3 region has the DNA TGTGCCAGCAGTTACAGGCAGGGGGGTGTCTATGGCTACACCTTC.

The chain uses TRBV6-6 and TRBJ1-5, with a weak D call TRBD1 (5 bases). CDR3 size: 16 residues. The germline gives CDR1 MNHNY, CDR2 SVGAGI (reference sequence). V lost 7 bases, J lost 7 bases, and 23 bases lay in between. For the CDR3, the DNA is TGTGCCAGCAATTTTTCAGGGAGGAGGGGAGCGCAGCCCCAGCATTTT. Amino acids: CASNFSGRRGAQPQHF.

This clone came up once. This chain links TRBV30 with TRBJ1-4, with D tentatively TRBD1 (6 bases). This CDR3 is built from 15 residues. Trimming took 3 bases from V and 12 from J, leaving 23 bases between them. The germline V gene has CDR1 GTSNPN and CDR2 SVGIG (reference sequence). Written as DNA, the CDR3 is TGTGCCTGGAGCTTCTTCGGGCAGGGGAAGAAGGAACTGTTTTTT. Translating gives CAWSFFGQGKKELFF.

The gene calls are TRBV5-6 and TRBJ1-5; 8 nucleotides match TRBD1. V dropped 4 bases and J dropped 4; count of bases not matched to a gene: 1. CDR1 is SGHDT and CDR2 is YYEEEE in the germline V gene. CDR3 length: 13 amino acids. The CDR3 reads CASSRTGNQPQHF. The CDR3 DNA follows: TGTGCCAGCAGCCGGACAGGGAATCAGCCCCAGCATTTT.

This clone was counted a single time. The genes are TRBV4-1 and TRBJ2-5, with D possibly being TRBD2 (6 bases). Germline V gives CDR1 MGHRA, CDR2 YSYEKL. Trimming cost V 1 base and J 2 bases, with 17 bases left between them. The CDR3 sequence is 17 residues long. In DNA, the CDR3 is TGCGCCAGCAGCCAAGCCCTCCGTCGGGGGAATCAAGAGACCCAGTACTTC. This translates into CASSQALRRGNQETQYF.

The chain combines TRBV5-1 with TRBJ1-2, with TRBD1 matching over 9 bases. V gave up 4 bases and J gave up 7 bases; unmatched junction bases: 11. The CDR3 spans 15 residues. Germline V lookup: CDR1 SGHRS, CDR2 YFSETQ. This CDR3 reads CASSPVLQGAGGYTF. The CDR3 DNA follows: TGCGCCAGCAGCCCCGTACTACAGGGGGCAGGTGGCTACACCTTC.